Listed here is a single T cell receptor beta chain. Per the study methods: Scientists estimated how many nucleated cells there were by amplifying reference gene primers. Clones were read by immunoSEQ multiplex PCR, and TCRdb kept only the in-frame ones, dropping some. For V, J and clone size, that table is used; D and trimming come from the DNA. The table records about 130,000 clones, about 85% of them present only once. This CDR3 comprises 16 residues. Trimming shortened V by 4 bases and J by 4 bases, and 19 bases separated the two germline ends. In germline, CDR1 is LNHDA, CDR2 SQIVND (reference sequence). The sample originates from a study of blood T cell repertoires in COVID-19. The overall study: Specimens from acute and convalescent COVID-19 originated in the United States, Italy and Spain. In each case, the material was cDNA or gDNA derived from T cells, B-cell-depleted T cells, or PBMCs.

What was sequenced was peripheral blood. This clonotype was obtained from an elderly man with active or convalescent COVID-19. The chain couples TRBV19 to TRBJ1-1, with a possible D match to TRBD1 (5 bases). This chain's CDR3 is CASSTGGLVRATEAFF. In nucleotides, the CDR3 is TGTGCCAGTAGTACCGGGGGACTGGTGCGAGCCACTGAAGCTTTCTTT. Filled out from reference TRBV19 and TRBJ1-1, the complete variable domain reads DGGITQSPKYLFRKEGQNVTLSCEQNLNHDAMYWYRQDPGQGLRLIYYSQIVNDFQKGDIAEGYSVSREKKESFPLTVTSAQKNPTAFYLCASSTGGLVRATEAFFGQGTRLTVV.